The 19 T cell receptor beta chains below come from one sample, sequenced in a study of somatic mutations in cytotoxic T cells in rheumatoid arthritis. This table comes from immunoSEQ multiplex PCR, and its TCRdb copy is limited to in-frame clones, with some not included. The data hold over 10,000 clones, with roughly four fifths observed a single time. Sequencing was done on a sample of CD8+ T cells sorted from blood. The receptors come from a woman in her fifties or sixties in good health.

This clone was picked up a small number of times. The chain uses TRBV4-2 and TRBJ1-2; TRBD1 aligns across 10 bases. CDR1 LGHNA and CDR2 YNFKEQ come from the germline V gene. The CDR3 runs 15 residues. With 5 bases clipped from V and 4 bases from J, the junction kept 7 bases outside the gene matches. The CDR3 region is CASSTTGGSGYGYTF. The CDR3 region has the DNA TGTGCCAGCAGCACGACAGGGGGCTCGGGCTATGGCTACACCTTC.

The genes are TRBV20-1 and TRBJ2-5, with D tentatively TRBD2 (5 bases). The J call may be mistaken, given a closer DNA end match to TRBJ2-7. Germline V gives CDR1 DFQATT, CDR2 SNEGSKA (reference sequence). The CDR3 is 11 amino acids. The CDR3 DNA reads TGCAGTGCATCATACGGAGGCGAGCAGTACTTC. Its translation is CSASYGGEQYF.

The gene calls are TRBV6-6 and TRBJ2-1, with 9 bases lining up with TRBD2. The CDR3 is 15 amino acids. J lost 2 bases, V lost 7 bases, and 6 bases had no gene match. Germline V gives CDR1 MNHNY, CDR2 SVGAGI (reference sequence). The CDR3 region is CASTLAGNPYNEQFF. For the CDR3, the DNA is TGTGCCAGCACCCTAGCGGGAAATCCCTACAATGAGCAGTTCTTC.

The chain recombines TRBV9 with TRBJ1-2, with 9 bases fitting TRBD1. Germline lookup yields CDR1 SGDLS and CDR2 YYNGEE. V trimming: 3 bases; J trimming: 7 bases; junction bases outside the gene matches: 7. CDR3 length equals 14 residues. The CDR3 DNA follows: TGTGCCAGCAGCGGGGGGACAGGGTGGTCTGGCTACACCTTC. The encoded protein is CASSGGTGWSGYTF.

The chain has TRBV30 and TRBJ2-7; TRBD1 matches 7 bases. Germline V gene sequence: CDR1 GTSNPN, CDR2 SVGIG (reference sequence). CDR3 length: 15 residues. V was clipped by 3 bases and J by 6 bases; unmatched bases: 14. Written as DNA, the CDR3 is TGTGCCTGGAGGGACCCCGAGACAGGGTGGTCCGAGCAGTACTTC. The encoded protein is CAWRDPETGWSEQYF.

The rearrangement links TRBV6-5 to TRBJ1-1; D gene unclear. Looked up from germline, CDR1 is MNHEY and CDR2 is SVGAGI. The ends were cut back, 5 bases at V and 1 base at J, with 14 bases in the middle. The CDR3 sequence is 15 residues long. CDR3 residues: CASSPLGRENTEAFF. The CDR3 DNA follows: TGTGCCAGCAGTCCTCTCGGACGGGAGAACACTGAAGCTTTCTTT.

The genes are TRBV27 and TRBJ2-1; tentatively, D is TRBD1 (5 bases). CDR1 MNHEY and CDR2 SMNVEV come from the germline V gene (reference sequence). This CDR3 region has 16 residues. The V end lost 10 bases, the J end lost 0 bases, and 19 bases lay between the germline ends. CDR3 amino acids: CAISSGATSSYNEQFF. The CDR3 DNA reads TGTGCCATCTCCAGTGGGGCTACAAGCTCCTACAATGAGCAGTTCTTC.

This rearrangement joins TRBV14 to TRBJ1-2; the match to TRBD1 covers 8 bases. Germline CDR1 SGHDN, CDR2 FVKESK. The CDR3 loop spans 14 amino acids. J lost 6 bases, V lost 2 bases, and 5 bases had no gene match. Written as DNA, the CDR3 is TGTGCCAGCAGCCAATTTTCAGGGGGCAATGGCTACACCTTC. It codes for CASSQFSGGNGYTF.

The gene calls are TRBV5-6 and TRBJ2-2, with D maybe TRBD2 (6 bases). The CDR3 loop spans 13 amino acids. The V end was cut by 3 bases, the J end by 6 bases, with 9 bases between. CDR1 is SGHDT and CDR2 is YYEEEE in the germline V gene. CDR3 in DNA: TGTGCCAGCAGCTACGCTAGCGCCGGGGAGCTGTTTTTT. Protein: CASSYASAGELFF.

The CDR3 loop reads CASSLSASNTNTQYF. The CDR3 nucleotides read TGTGCCAGCAGCTTAAGTGCTAGCAACACGAATACGCAGTATTTT. This sequence joins TRBV11-2 and TRBJ2-3; a possible D gene is TRBD2 (5 bases). Germline loops: CDR1 SGHAT, CDR2 FQNNGV. V dropped 2 bases and J dropped 7 bases, with 16 bases sitting between them. The CDR3 contains 15 residues.

This sequence joins TRBV11-2 and TRBJ2-1, with D unresolved. V was pared by 1 base and J by 3 bases, with 7 bases between. Germline CDR1 reads SGHAT; CDR2 reads FQNNGV. The length of the CDR3 is 14 residues. The CDR3 coding sequence is TGTGCCAGCAGCTTAGGCGGAAGCTACAATGAGCAGTTCTTC. This encodes CASSLGGSYNEQFF. The full variable domain, completed using reference TRBV11-2 and TRBJ2-1, is EAGVAQSPRYKIIEKRQSVAFWCNPISGHATLYWYQQILGQGPKLLIQFQNNGVVDDSQLPKDRFSAERLKGVDSTLKIQPAKLEDSAVYLCASSLGGSYNEQFFGPGTRLTVL.

The V and J genes are TRBV7-8 and TRBJ1-1; D is possibly TRBD1 (5 bases). V shed 6 bases and J shed 6 bases, with 14 bases lying between them. Per germline, CDR1 SGHVS and CDR2 FQNEAQ. The CDR3 contains 13 residues. CDR3 bases: TGTGCCAGCAGTAACGGGGGAGGCCCTGAAGCTTTCTTT. Protein product: CASSNGGGPEAFF.

The chain carries TRBV5-1 and TRBJ1-2, with 9 bases identical to TRBD1. There are 18 residues in the CDR3. CDR1 SGHRS and CDR2 YFSETQ come from the germline V gene. V lost 5 bases, J lost 4 bases, and 18 bases stayed unmatched. The DNA for the CDR3 is TGCGCCAGCAGTCATGATTCATCCCGACAGGGGGAGATCTATGGCTACACCTTC. Translated: CASSHDSSRQGEIYGYTF.

This rearrangement joins TRBV7-6 to TRBJ1-1, with a possible D match to TRBD1 (6 bases). CDR3 length: 17 residues. Germline CDR1 reads SGHVS; CDR2 reads FNYEAQ. Trimming pared 1 base from V and 4 bases from J, leaving 19 bases between. The CDR3 nucleotides are TGTGCCAGCAGCTTAGGAACAGGGAGAGGAGAGGGCACTGAAGCTTTCTTT. Translation gives CASSLGTGRGEGTEAFF.

The chain uses TRBV7-3 and TRBJ2-5; D is ambiguous. Germline lookup yields CDR1 SGHTA and CDR2 FQGTGA. Trimming removed 3 bases from V and 1 base from J, with 9 bases in between. This CDR3 has 14 amino acids. The CDR3 DNA reads as TGTGCCAGCAGCTTCCAGGCCTCCCAAGAGACCCAGTACTTC. Amino acids: CASSFQASQETQYF.

This chain links TRBV6-5 with TRBJ2-7; D gene ambiguous. This CDR3 comprises 12 residues. The germline CDR1 and CDR2 sequences are MNHEY and SVGAGI. V lost 7 bases, J lost 0 bases, and 7 bases lay in between. This CDR3 is CASNADSYEQYF. The CDR3, as DNA: TGTGCCAGCAACGCAGACTCCTACGAGCAGTACTTC.

There are a few counts of this clone. This chain joins TRBV19 and TRBJ2-2; D unclear. Trimming took off 5 bases at V and 5 bases at J, with 6 bases between the two ends. The CDR3 is 12 residues long. The germline gives CDR1 LNHDA, CDR2 SQIVND (reference sequence). CDR3 sequence (DNA): TGTGCCAGTAGTGTTACTACCGGGGAGCTGTTTTTT. It encodes CASSVTTGELFF. Combining the CDR3 with reference TRBV19 and TRBJ2-2 gives the whole variable domain DGGITQSPKYLFRKEGQNVTLSCEQNLNHDAMYWYRQDPGQGLRLIYYSQIVNDFQKGDIAEGYSVSREKKESFPLTVTSAQKNPTAFYLCASSVTTGELFFGEGSRLTVL.

The V gene is TRBV10-3, the J gene TRBJ2-3, with TRBD1 matching 7 bases. V was pared by 0 bases and J by 0 bases, with 6 bases of the junction left unmatched. There are 17 residues in the CDR3. Germline V gives CDR1 ENHRY, CDR2 SYGVKD. CDR3 in DNA: TGTGCCATCAGTGAGTCCCCCGGGACAGTAAGCACAGATACGCAGTATTTT. This sequence encodes CAISESPGTVSTDTQYF.

The rearrangement uses TRBV9 and TRBJ1-4; 8 bases match TRBD1. This CDR3 spans 15 amino acids. CDR1 and CDR2 (germline): SGDLS, YYNGEE. V was pared by 0 bases and J by 6 bases, with 4 bases of the junction left unmatched. This CDR3 reads CASSVVTTGDEKLFF. For the CDR3, the DNA is TGTGCCAGCAGCGTAGTGACGACAGGGGATGAAAAACTGTTTTTT.